Each of the 7 T cell receptor beta chains below was sequenced from the same sample in a study of beta chain features in type 1 diabetes. The authors reverse transcribed all of the isolated RNA, so sequencing captured expressed TCRB transcripts. The table came from immunoSEQ multiplex PCR; TCRdb's copy has only in-frame clones and leaves some out. The sample comprises roughly 150,000 clones, about 9.8% of which are singletons, and 2% to 2.5% rests with the top ten. The specimen sequenced was central memory CD4+ T cells from blood. The receptor source for this set is a woman between 18 and 30 years old in good health.

This chain uses TRBV6-6 with TRBJ2-7; 9 bases match TRBD1. Germline CDR1 reads MNHNY; CDR2 reads SVGAGI (reference sequence). This CDR3 is built from 16 residues. Losses at the gene ends were 4 bases for V and 0 bases for J; bases not matched to a gene: 7. In DNA, the CDR3 is TGTGCCAGCAGTTCCAATGACAGGGGGAACTCCTACGAGCAGTACTTC. Translating it yields CASSSNDRGNSYEQYF.

V is TRBV11-3 and J is TRBJ2-2, with a possible D match to TRBD1 (5 bases). Trimming took off 5 bases at V and 6 bases at J, with 16 bases between the two ends. Per the germline V gene, CDR1 is SGHNT and CDR2 is YENEEA. The CDR3 has 15 amino acids. CDR3 residues: CASSRFMGRPGELFF. In nucleotides, the CDR3 is TGTGCCAGCAGCCGTTTCATGGGGCGCCCCGGGGAGCTGTTTTTT.

This clone has a handful of counts. V gene TRBV5-5 combines with J gene TRBJ2-7; a possible D gene is TRBD2 (5 bases). Trimming shortened V by 3 bases and J by 5 bases, and 12 bases separated the two germline ends. Germline CDR1 SGHKS, CDR2 YYEKEE (reference sequence). The CDR3 loop spans 13 amino acids. In nucleotides, the CDR3 is TGTGCCAGCAGCTGGCAGGTTAGCGACGAGCAGTACTTC. Translating it yields CASSWQVSDEQYF. The whole variable domain, remainder taken from reference TRBV5-5 and TRBJ2-7, is DAGVTQSPTHLIKTRGQQVTLRCSPISGHKSVSWYQQVLGQGPQFIFQYYEKEERGRGNFPDRFSARQFPNYSSELNVNALLLGDSALYLCASSWQVSDEQYFGPGTRLTVT.

For the CDR3, the DNA is TGCGCCAGCAAACCGCAGGGGCAGAACACTGAAGCTTTCTTT. It specifies CASKPQGQNTEAFF. The rearrangement joins TRBV5-1 to TRBJ1-1, with D tentatively TRBD1 (6 bases). Germline loops: CDR1 SGHRS, CDR2 YFSETQ. The CDR3 length is 14 residues. The V and J ends lost 6 bases and 1 base respectively, with 13 bases between them.

This clone was seen a handful of times. V and J are TRBV6-1 and TRBJ2-2; D remains ambiguous. V was pared by 5 bases and J by 7 bases, with 8 bases between. Per germline, CDR1 MNHNS and CDR2 SASEGT. The CDR3 runs 12 residues. The CDR3 spells CASSYTIGELFF. In nucleotides, the CDR3 is TGTGCCAGCAGTTATACTATCGGGGAGCTGTTTTTT.

This clone was counted between two and nine times. The chain employs TRBV11-2 and TRBJ1-2; 7 nucleotides agree with TRBD1. Germline V CDR1 and CDR2: SGHAT, FQNNGV. This CDR3 is built from 13 residues. V gave up 5 bases and J gave up 5 bases; unmatched junction bases: 5. CDR3: CASSTGTDYGYTF. The CDR3 nucleotides are TGTGCCAGCAGCACCGGGACAGATTATGGCTACACCTTC.

This chain links TRBV4-2 with TRBJ2-3; 7 nucleotides line up with TRBD2. The CDR3 covers 15 residues. Germline lookup yields CDR1 LGHNA and CDR2 YNFKEQ. V lost 1 base and J lost 3; bases outside the gene matches: 4. This chain's CDR3 is CASSQVEGGTDTQYF. In DNA, the CDR3 is TGTGCCAGCAGCCAAGTTGAGGGAGGGACAGATACGCAGTATTTT.